Listed below are T cell receptor beta chains from one sample, sequenced in a study of cytomegalovirus exposure and HLA in healthy donors. The protocol was immunoSEQ multiplex PCR, while the TCRdb copy is restricted to in-frame clones and leaves out a portion. The repertoire table contains tens of thousands of clones. Sequenced material: PBMCs. The source of these receptors is a woman aged 55-70 years in good health and CMV-seronegative. Each CDR3 is given with its conserved first and last residue. Fields, in order: J gene, V gene, CDR3 protein.

TRBJ1-5 | TRBV10-1 | CASSESSQPQHF
TRBJ2-2 | TRBV25-1 | CASSGTSGNTGELFF
TRBJ2-7 | TRBV19 | CASSPRTGGYEQYF
TRBJ2-2 | TRBV19 | CASSITGASTGELFF
TRBJ2-3 | TRBV5-1 | CASSDLAGGGNTQYF
TRBJ2-1 | TRBV7-7 | CASSLGLAGVDEQFF
TRBJ2-1 | TRBV18 | CASSPTSGRGGYNEQFF
TRBJ1-1 | TRBV10-3 | CAISGTGGRAEAFF
TRBJ2-1 | TRBV27 | CASSSKQGVGPYNEQFF
TRBJ1-2 | TRBV10-3 | CAISEAGNYGYTF
TRBJ2-1 | TRBV5-6 | CASTLPGLAGVGNEQFF
TRBJ2-5 | TRBV7-6 | CASSAGLPGAQYF
TRBJ2-1 | TRBV5-1 | CASSLGLAGVSNEQFF
TRBJ1-3 | TRBV4-2 | CASSQEVMAGAAGNTIYF
TRBJ2-1 | TRBV10-3 | CAISESASGGKNEQFF
TRBJ2-1 | TRBV4-2 | CASSLIGASGKNEQFF
TRBJ1-6 | TRBV2 | CASSDRTENSPLHF
TRBJ1-2 | TRBV7-9 | CASSLADAVAGHTF
TRBJ2-5 | TRBV5-6 | CASRIQGPETQYF